A single sample is the source of the 30 T cell receptor beta chains below, sequenced in a study of blood T cells in healthy people across ages. For the second PCR, which ran for about 6 to 11 cycles, a sample-barcoded 5' primer and a J-beta primer mix were used. TCRdb ran MiXCR on the 5' RACE reads and lists one entry per CDR3 protein. The repertoire has roughly 1,800,000 distinct CDR3 sequences, roughly 49% of them found once; the top ten carry about 2.1%. Material: blood. Receptors originate from a woman in her 40s in good health.

The CDR3 spells CASGKDSFTQYF. The CDR3 bases are TGTGCCAGCGGAAAGGACAGTTTTACGCAGTATTTT. V gene TRBV7-2 combines with J gene TRBJ2-3; TRBD1 is a possible D gene (6 bases). This CDR3 has 12 residues. The germline V and J ends were trimmed by 8 bases and 8 bases, with 14 bases remaining between them. CDR1 SGHTA and CDR2 FQGNSA come from the germline V gene. The variable domain in full, completed from reference TRBV7-2 and TRBJ2-3, reads GAGVSQSPSNKVTEKGKDVELRCDPISGHTALYWYRQSLGQGLEFLIYFQGNSAPDKSGLPSDRFSAERTGGSVSTLTIQRTQQEDSAVYLCASGKDSFTQYFGPGTRLTVL.

This clonotype was counted a few times. This chain links TRBV28 with TRBJ2-3; maybe TRBD2 (6 bases). Deletions cut 4 bases from V and 6 bases from J, with 14 bases between. The CDR3 length is 14 residues. CDR1 is MDHEN, CDR2 SYDVKM, per germline. In DNA, the CDR3 is TGTGCCAGCAGTTCCGCGGGACGGGAGGATACGCAGTATTTT. Amino acids: CASSSAGREDTQYF.

The chain links TRBV20-1 to TRBJ2-3; 7 bases fit TRBD1. This CDR3 spans 15 amino acids. Trimming cost V 2 bases and J 4 bases; bases outside gene matches: 9. The germline V gene has CDR1 DFQATT and CDR2 SNEGSKA (reference sequence). CDR3 nucleotides: TGCAGTGCTAGACCGAGGGACAGCTTCCCAGATACGCAGTATTTT. This gives the protein CSARPRDSFPDTQYF.

This clonotype came up a few times. This rearrangement joins TRBV13 to TRBJ2-7, with D perhaps TRBD1 or TRBD2 (7 bases each). The V end lost 7 bases, the J end lost 1 base, and 14 bases lay between the germline ends. This CDR3 has 14 residues. CDR1 and CDR2 from the germline V gene are PRHDT and FYEKMQ (reference sequence). The CDR3 is CASIQGGPSYEQYF. The CDR3 nucleotides are TGTGCCAGCATTCAGGGGGGGCCTTCCTACGAGCAGTACTTC. The whole variable domain, filled in from reference TRBV13 and TRBJ2-7, reads AAGVIQSPRHLIKEKRETATLKCYPIPRHDTVYWYQQGPGQDPQFLISFYEKMQSDKGSIPDRFSAQQFSDYHSELNMSSLELGDSALYFCASIQGGPSYEQYFGPGTRLTVT.

The V call is TRBV20-1, the J call TRBJ2-7, with TRBD2 matching 7 bases. The CDR3 runs 13 residues. From germline, CDR1 is DFQATT and CDR2 SNEGSKA (reference sequence). The ends lost 2 bases at V and 3 bases at J; junction bases unmatched: 4. CDR3 sequence reads: CSARPGTNYEQYF. The CDR3 DNA sequence: TGCAGTGCTAGACCGGGGACTAACTACGAGCAGTACTTC.

This chain joins TRBV6-1 and TRBJ2-1; 7 bases align to TRBD2. The CDR3 runs to 15 residues. The ends lost 1 base at V and 4 bases at J; junction bases unmatched: 4. CDR1 and CDR2 from the germline V gene are MNHNS and SASEGT. The CDR3 DNA reads TGTGCCAGCAGTGAAGTGGCTAGCGGTTACAATGAGCAGTTCTTC. This codes for CASSEVASGYNEQFF.

The chain recombines TRBV6-2 or TRBV6-3 with TRBJ2-1; D is uncertain. The germline CDR1 and CDR2 sequences are MNHEY and SVGEGT. The CDR3 loop spans 12 amino acids. V was cut by 5 bases and J by 10 bases, with 12 bases left in between. CDR3 residues: CASSQPLREQFF. For the CDR3, the DNA is TGTGCCAGCAGTCAGCCACTCCGGGAGCAGTTCTTC.

Comment on this clonotype: Compared with germline, one end of the junction differs, possibly owing to a read error. The V and J genes are TRBV2 and TRBJ2-1; 10 bases line up with TRBD2. The CDR3 is 15 amino acids. Germline assignment: CDR1 SNHLY and CDR2 FYNNEI. The CDR3 DNA reads as TGTGCCGGCAGGAGAGCTAGCGGGGGTTACAATGAGCAGTTCTTC. Its translation: CAGRRASGGYNEQFF.

Note on this clonotype: The CDR3 end shows no conserved phenylalanine or tryptophan, and so a read error is likely. The V call is TRBV12-3 or TRBV12-4, the J call TRBJ2-3; tentative D call: TRBD2 (5 bases). The CDR3 is made up of 17 amino acids. CDR3 bases: TGTGCCAGCAGTTTAGCCGGTCCGAGAGGGCAAGGAGATATGCAGTATTCT. The encoded protein is CASSLAGPRGQGDMQYS.

As concerns this clonotype: Sequence at one end of the junction differs from germline and may be a read error. The chain carries TRBV28 and TRBJ2-5, with TRBD1 as a possible D gene (6 bases). The J call may be mistaken, given a closer DNA end match to TRBJ2-1. Germline V gene sequence: CDR1 MDHEN, CDR2 SYDVKM. The length of the CDR3 is 14 residues. The CDR3 region has the DNA TGTGTCAGCAGTTTATCAGGGGCCCAAGAGACCCAGTTCTTC. Protein product: CVSSLSGAQETQFF.

The gene calls are TRBV3-1 and TRBJ2-7; 9 bases map to TRBD2. The J call is in doubt because the DNA end fits TRBJ2-5 better. The CDR3 consists of 15 residues. Germline CDR1 is LGHDT and CDR2 is YNNKEL (reference sequence). The CDR3 nucleotides read TGTGCCAGCAGCCAAGACGAGACTAGCGGCAAGACCCAGTACTTC. This codes for CASSQDETSGKTQYF.

This clonotype was detected only a few times. The rearrangement joins TRBV2 to TRBJ2-1, with 8 positions matching TRBD2. The CDR3 extends over 13 amino acids. Germline V lookup: CDR1 SNHLY, CDR2 FYNNEI. The junction had 3 bases not matched to a gene; V was cut back by 7 bases and J by 4 bases. The CDR3 spells CASIGGAYNEQFF. The DNA for the CDR3 is TGTGCCAGCATCGGGGGGGCTTACAATGAGCAGTTCTTC.

A few counts support this clonotype. The CDR3 here is CASKKGTGMYGYTF. CDR3 DNA sequence: TGTGCCAGCAAGAAGGGGACAGGGATGTATGGCTACACCTTC. The chain carries TRBV12-3 or TRBV12-4 and TRBJ1-2; 9 nucleotides line up with TRBD1. CDR3 length: 14 residues. V shed 7 bases and J 5 bases; nucleotides not matched to a gene: 8.

This clonotype was seen more than once but under ten times. The CDR3 coding sequence is TGCAGTGCTATACCGGATATCTACGAGCAGTACTTC. It is translated as CSAIPDIYEQYF. This chain links TRBV20-1 with TRBJ2-7; D not resolved. Germline CDR1 and CDR2: DFQATT and SNEGSKA (reference sequence). The CDR3 length is 12 residues. The V end lost 4 bases, the J end lost 3 bases, and 10 bases lay between the germline ends.

The table lists this clonotype with a few counts. The V and J genes are TRBV29-1 and TRBJ2-5; no clear D. Per germline, CDR1 SQVTM and CDR2 ANQGSEA. There are 13 residues in the CDR3. Trimming took off 8 bases at V and 5 bases at J, with 18 bases between the two ends. The CDR3 coding sequence is TGCAGCCCATCAGGCCCGGCGCAGGAGACCCAGTACTTC. This sequence encodes CSPSGPAQETQYF.

The genes are TRBV13 and TRBJ2-7, with 10 nucleotides matching TRBD2. Per germline, CDR1 PRHDT and CDR2 FYEKMQ (reference sequence). This CDR3 is built from 15 residues. With V trimmed by 1 base and J by 5 bases, 5 bases remained unmatched. CDR3 nucleotides: TGTGCCAGCAGCTTAGTGGCTAGCGGGGGTGACGAGCAGTACTTC. Translating it yields CASSLVASGGDEQYF.

The chain joins TRBV20-1 to TRBJ2-1; unclear D gene. From germline, CDR1 is DFQATT and CDR2 SNEGSKA (reference sequence). This CDR3 has 10 residues. Deletions cut 3 bases from V and 13 bases from J, with 10 bases between. In nucleotides, the CDR3 is TGCAGTGCTAGTATTGAGACCCAGTTCTTC. It specifies CSASIETQFF.

The rearrangement links TRBV4-1 to TRBJ2-7, with 7 bases matching TRBD1. V gave up 3 bases and J gave up 1 base; unmatched junction bases: 9. The CDR3 sequence is 16 residues long. CDR1 MGHRA and CDR2 YSYEKL come from the germline V gene. The CDR3 DNA reads TGCGCCAGCAGCCATACTCCGGAACAGGGGTCCTACGAGCAGTACTTC. Amino acids: CASSHTPEQGSYEQYF.

This clonotype appeared a few times. The chain uses TRBV6-5 and TRBJ2-7; 8 nucleotides align to TRBD1. V shed 1 base, J shed 0 bases, and the junction held 5 bases outside the gene matches. Germline lookup yields CDR1 MNHEY and CDR2 SVGAGI. The CDR3 covers 16 residues. CDR3 residues: CASSYLPTGGSYEQYF. CDR3 DNA sequence: TGTGCCAGCAGTTACTTACCCACAGGGGGCTCCTACGAGCAGTACTTC.

The V and J genes are TRBV7-9 and TRBJ2-3; 10 bases are a match to TRBD2. There are 20 residues in the CDR3. CDR1 and CDR2 from the germline V gene are SEHNR and FQNEAQ (reference sequence). V was pared by 2 bases and J by 3 bases, with 17 bases of the junction left unmatched. In DNA, the CDR3 is TGTGCCAGCAGCTTACCGAGGGTGATTTTAGCGGGGGGAATGACAGATACGCAGTATTTT. It specifies CASSLPRVILAGGMTDTQYF.

This rearrangement joins TRBV28 to TRBJ2-5; the match to TRBD1 covers 10 bases. This CDR3 has 15 residues. Germline V lookup: CDR1 MDHEN, CDR2 SYDVKM. The V gene end was trimmed by 5 bases and the J gene end by 5 bases; junction bases not matched to a gene: 8. The CDR3 region is CASSPGTGDVETQYF. The CDR3 region has the DNA TGTGCCAGCAGTCCCGGGACAGGGGACGTGGAGACCCAGTACTTC.

The rearrangement uses TRBV4-2 and TRBJ2-5; TRBD2 aligns across 7 bases. In germline, CDR1 is LGHNA, CDR2 YNFKEQ. The CDR3 contains 17 residues. V gave up 0 bases and J gave up 11 bases; unmatched junction bases: 18. CDR3 protein: CASSQDLFRRGYNEQYF. The CDR3 bases are TGTGCCAGCAGCCAAGATCTTTTCAGGCGGGGGTACAATGAGCAGTACTTC.

This clonotype was seen once. The J gene is TRBJ2-2, the V gene TRBV4-1, with 7 bases fitting TRBD1. The CDR3 loop spans 15 amino acids. Unmatched junction bases numbered 7, after V lost 4 bases and J lost 5 bases. Per the germline V gene, CDR1 is MGHRA and CDR2 is YSYEKL. In DNA, the CDR3 is TGCGCCAGCAGCCCTCCGGGACAGCTAACCGGGGAGCTGTTTTTT. Its protein product is CASSPPGQLTGELFF.

This clonotype was found a few times. The rearrangement uses TRBV5-1 and TRBJ2-1; 10 nucleotides align to TRBD2. The CDR3 length is 17 residues. The trim removed 2 bases at V and 3 bases at J, leaving 8 bases unmatched. Germline V lookup: CDR1 SGHRS, CDR2 YFSETQ. The CDR3 loop reads CASSFVAGGTNYNEQFF. The CDR3 DNA is TGCGCCAGCAGCTTCGTAGCGGGGGGTACAAACTACAATGAGCAGTTCTTC.

This clonotype occurred a few times. The chain has TRBV9 and TRBJ2-3; D perhaps matches TRBD2 (7 bases). Germline CDR1 and CDR2: SGDLS and YYNGEE. Trimming shortened V by 7 bases and J by 4 bases, and 16 bases separated the two germline ends. This CDR3 is 14 amino acids long. CDR3 coding DNA: TGTGCCAGCGACCCCGGGGGGCCCGCAGATACGCAGTATTTT. This sequence encodes CASDPGGPADTQYF.

The sample holds a few counts of this clonotype. The gene calls are TRBV14 and TRBJ2-1; D is perhaps TRBD2 (6 bases). This CDR3 has 16 amino acids. In germline, CDR1 is SGHDN, CDR2 FVKESK. With 0 bases removed from V and 3 bases from J, the gap between germline ends came to 12 bases. The CDR3 sequence is CASSQDQGLLYNEQFF. CDR3 nucleotides: TGTGCCAGCAGCCAAGATCAGGGACTTCTCTACAATGAGCAGTTCTTC.

There are a few counts of this clonotype. V and J are TRBV6-5 and TRBJ2-3; possibly TRBD1 for D (5 bases). This CDR3 has 19 residues. The germline V gene encodes CDR1 MNHEY and CDR2 SVGAGI. Between the trimmed V and J ends, which lost 0 bases and 4 bases, there was a span of 23 bases. This chain's CDR3 is CASSYSTWGDKLNPDTQYF. The CDR3 region has the DNA TGTGCCAGCAGTTACTCGACCTGGGGCGACAAGCTTAATCCAGATACGCAGTATTTT.

This clonotype has just a few counts. This chain connects TRBV28 to TRBJ2-4; D uncertain. Per the germline V gene, CDR1 is MDHEN and CDR2 is SYDVKM. Deletions cut 3 bases from V and 2 bases from J, with 5 bases between. This CDR3 is 13 amino acids long. CDR3 protein: CASSLSPKNIQYF. The CDR3 coding sequence is TGTGCCAGCAGTTTGAGTCCCAAAAACATTCAGTACTTC.

The chain recombines TRBV6-2 or TRBV6-3 with TRBJ2-3, with a weak D call TRBD1 (5 bases). The CDR3 covers 15 residues. V gave up 6 bases and J gave up 0 bases, with 13 bases separating them. The germline gives CDR1 MNHEY, CDR2 SVGEGT. CDR3 sequence reads: CASRGPSPSTDTQYF. The CDR3 coding sequence is TGTGCCAGCAGGGGGCCCAGCCCTAGCACAGATACGCAGTATTTT.

This clonotype was seen once. The chain joins TRBV2 to TRBJ2-1; no clear D. The V gene lost 8 bases and the J gene lost 9 bases, with 11 bases spanning the gap. Germline lookup yields CDR1 SNHLY and CDR2 FYNNEI. This CDR3 comprises 11 residues. CDR3 coding DNA: TGTGCCAGCGGTATGAGCACTGAGCAGTTCTTC. Protein product: CASGMSTEQFF.